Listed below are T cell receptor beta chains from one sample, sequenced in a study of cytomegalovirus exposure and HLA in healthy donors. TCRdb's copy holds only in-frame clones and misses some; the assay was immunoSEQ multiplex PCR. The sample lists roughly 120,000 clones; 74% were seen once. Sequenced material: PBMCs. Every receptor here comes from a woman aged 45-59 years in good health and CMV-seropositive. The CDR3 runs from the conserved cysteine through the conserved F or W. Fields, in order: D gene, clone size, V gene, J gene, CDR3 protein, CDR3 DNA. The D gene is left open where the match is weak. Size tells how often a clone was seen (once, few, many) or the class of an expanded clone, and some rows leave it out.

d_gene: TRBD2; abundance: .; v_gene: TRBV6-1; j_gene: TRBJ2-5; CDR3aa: CASSDTRGGKGETQYF; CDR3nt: TGTGCCAGCAGTGACACCCGCGGGGGGAAGGGGGAGACCCAGTACTTC
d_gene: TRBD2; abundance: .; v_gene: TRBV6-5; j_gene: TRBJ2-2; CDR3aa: CASTNVGLAAGELFF; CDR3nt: TGTGCCAGCACCAACGTGGGACTAGCGGCCGGGGAGCTGTTTTTT
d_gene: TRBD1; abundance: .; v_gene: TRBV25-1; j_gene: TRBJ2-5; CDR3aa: CASSEGQGQETQYF; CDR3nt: TGTGCCAGCAGTGAAGGACAGGGGCAAGAGACCCAGTACTTC
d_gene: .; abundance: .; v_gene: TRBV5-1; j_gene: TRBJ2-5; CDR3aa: CASSLVHGQQETQYF; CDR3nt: TGCGCCAGCAGCTTGGTTCATGGACAGCAAGAGACCCAGTACTTC
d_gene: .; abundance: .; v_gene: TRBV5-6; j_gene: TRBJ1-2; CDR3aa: CASSSNGQPTWRYGYTF; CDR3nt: TGTGCCAGCAGCTCGAATGGACAGCCCACTTGGCGGTATGGCTACACCTTC
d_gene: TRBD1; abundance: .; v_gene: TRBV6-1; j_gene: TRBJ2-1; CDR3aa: CASSAPWRTGTNEQFF; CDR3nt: TGTGCCAGCAGTGCCCCCTGGCGGACAGGAACAAATGAGCAGTTCTTC
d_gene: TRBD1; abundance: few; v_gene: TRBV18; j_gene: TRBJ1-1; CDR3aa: CASSSTGGLEAFF; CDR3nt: TGTGCCAGCTCATCGACAGGGGGCCTAGAAGCTTTCTTT
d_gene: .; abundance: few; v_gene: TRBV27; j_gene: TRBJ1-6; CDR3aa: CASSFTGRGNSPLHF; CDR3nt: TGTGCCAGCAGTTTCACAGGGAGAGGAAATTCACCCCTCCACTTT
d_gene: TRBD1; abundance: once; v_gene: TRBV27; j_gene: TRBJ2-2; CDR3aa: CASSFDRAGGELFF; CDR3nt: TGTGCCAGCAGTTTTGACAGGGCAGGCGGGGAGCTGTTTTTT
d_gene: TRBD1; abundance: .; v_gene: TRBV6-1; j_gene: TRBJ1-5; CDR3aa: CASSRQGMSNQPQHF; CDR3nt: TGTGCCAGCAGTAGACAGGGAATGAGCAATCAGCCCCAGCATTTT
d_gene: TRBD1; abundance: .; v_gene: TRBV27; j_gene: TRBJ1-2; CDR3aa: CASSPRTGRAGYTF; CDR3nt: TGTGCCAGCAGTCCACGGACAGGGAGAGCTGGCTACACCTTC
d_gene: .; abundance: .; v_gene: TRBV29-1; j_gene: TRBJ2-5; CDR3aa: CSVQDGGAETQYF; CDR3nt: TGCAGCGTCCAGGATGGAGGGGCCGAGACCCAGTACTTC
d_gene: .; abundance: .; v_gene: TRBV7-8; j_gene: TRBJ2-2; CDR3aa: CASSYDPGAGGELFF; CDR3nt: TGTGCCAGCAGCTACGACCCAGGGGCCGGCGGGGAGCTGTTTTTT
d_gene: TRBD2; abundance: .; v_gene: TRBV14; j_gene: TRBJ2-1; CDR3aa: CASSQGLADYNEQFF; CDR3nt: TGTGCCAGCAGCCAAGGGCTAGCGGATTACAATGAGCAGTTCTTC
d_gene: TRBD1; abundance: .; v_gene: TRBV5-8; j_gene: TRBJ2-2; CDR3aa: CASSLATGVTGELFF; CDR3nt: TGTGCCAGCAGCTTGGCGACAGGGGTAACCGGGGAGCTGTTTTTT
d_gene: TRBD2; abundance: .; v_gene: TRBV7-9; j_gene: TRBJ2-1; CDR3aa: CASNPPGLGSTEQFF; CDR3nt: TGTGCCAGCAACCCGCCGGGACTAGGTTCGACTGAGCAGTTCTTC
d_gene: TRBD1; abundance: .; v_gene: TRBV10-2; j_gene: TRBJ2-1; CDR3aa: CASRYRDRGLYNEQFF; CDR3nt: TGCGCCAGCCGTTACCGGGACAGGGGGCTCTACAATGAGCAGTTCTTC
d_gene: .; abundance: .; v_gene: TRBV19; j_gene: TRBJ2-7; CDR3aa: CASSMAGAYEQYF; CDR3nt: TGTGCCAGTAGTATGGCAGGGGCCTACGAGCAGTACTTC
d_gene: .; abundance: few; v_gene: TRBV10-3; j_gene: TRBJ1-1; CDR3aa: CAIRDNREAFF; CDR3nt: TGTGCCATCCGGGACAATAGGGAAGCTTTCTTT
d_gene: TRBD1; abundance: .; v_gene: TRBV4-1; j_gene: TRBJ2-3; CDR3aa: CASSLAAGQGASDTQYF; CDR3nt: TGCGCCAGCAGCCTCGCGGCGGGACAGGGGGCATCAGATACGCAGTATTTT
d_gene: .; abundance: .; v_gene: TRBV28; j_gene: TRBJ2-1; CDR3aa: CASVIYNEQFF; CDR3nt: TGTGCCAGCGTAATCTACAATGAGCAGTTCTTC
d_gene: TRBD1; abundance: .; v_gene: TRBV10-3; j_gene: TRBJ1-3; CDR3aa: CAISEKGTGKWNTIYF; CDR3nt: TGTGCCATCAGTGAGAAAGGGACAGGGAAGTGGAACACCATATATTTT
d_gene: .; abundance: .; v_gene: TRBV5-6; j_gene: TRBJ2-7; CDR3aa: CASSLDITSYEQYF; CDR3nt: TGTGCCAGCAGCTTGGACATAACCTCCTACGAGCAGTACTTC
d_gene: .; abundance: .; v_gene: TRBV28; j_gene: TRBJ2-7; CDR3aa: CASSLGRRTIYEQYF; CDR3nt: TGTGCCAGCAGTTTAGGGAGGCGGACTATCTACGAGCAGTACTTC
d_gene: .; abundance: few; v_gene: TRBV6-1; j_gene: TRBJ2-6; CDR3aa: CAGKQGSSGANVLTF; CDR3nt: TGTGCCGGCAAACAGGGTAGCTCTGGGGCCAACGTCCTGACTTTC
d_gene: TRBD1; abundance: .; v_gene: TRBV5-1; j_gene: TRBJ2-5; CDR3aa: CASSLGQGAHGETQYF; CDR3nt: TGCGCCAGCAGCTTGGGACAGGGGGCGCATGGAGAGACCCAGTACTTC
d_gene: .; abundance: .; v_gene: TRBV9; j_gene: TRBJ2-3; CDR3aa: CASSVEGRTSTDTQYF; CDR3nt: TGTGCCAGCAGCGTAGAGGGGAGGACTAGCACAGATACGCAGTATTTT
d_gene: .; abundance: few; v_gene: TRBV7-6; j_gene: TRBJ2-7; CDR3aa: CASSDRETYEQYF; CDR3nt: TGTGCCAGCAGCGACCGGGAAACCTACGAGCAGTACTTC
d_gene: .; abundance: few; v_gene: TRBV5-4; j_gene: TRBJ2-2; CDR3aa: CASSFLSGSAGELFF; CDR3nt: TGTGCCAGCAGCTTTCTTTCAGGTTCCGCCGGGGAGCTGTTTTTT
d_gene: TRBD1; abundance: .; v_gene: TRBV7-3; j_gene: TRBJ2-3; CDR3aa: CASSLKQGAMTDTQYF; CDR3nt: TGTGCCAGCAGCCTGAAACAGGGGGCGATGACAGATACGCAGTATTTT
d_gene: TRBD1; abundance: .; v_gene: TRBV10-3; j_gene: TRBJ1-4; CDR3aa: CAISDKGQPNEKLFF; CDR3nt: TGTGCCATCAGTGACAAGGGACAGCCTAATGAAAAACTGTTTTTT
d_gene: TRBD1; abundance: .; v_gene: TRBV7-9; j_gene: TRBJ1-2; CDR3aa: CASSLGTGYVLDGYTF; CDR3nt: TGTGCCAGCAGCTTAGGGACAGGGTATGTCCTCGATGGCTACACCTTC
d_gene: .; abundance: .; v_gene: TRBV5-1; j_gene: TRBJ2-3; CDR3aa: CASSFSVLTDTQYF; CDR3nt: TGCGCCAGCAGCTTTTCCGTCCTCACAGATACGCAGTATTTT
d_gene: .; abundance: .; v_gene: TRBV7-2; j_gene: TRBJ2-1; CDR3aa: CASSLAGRLSSEQFF; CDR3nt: TGTGCCAGCAGCTTAGCAGGGCGACTATCCAGTGAGCAGTTCTTC
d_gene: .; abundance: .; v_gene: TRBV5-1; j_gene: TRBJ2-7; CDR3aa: CASSLGGSSDEQYF; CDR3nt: TGCGCCAGCAGCTTGGGAGGTTCTAGCGACGAGCAGTACTTC
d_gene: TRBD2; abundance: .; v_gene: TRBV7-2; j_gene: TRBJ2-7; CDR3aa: CASSFPLTSGGAYEQYF; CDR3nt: TGTGCCAGCAGCTTTCCTCTTACTAGCGGGGGGGCCTACGAGCAGTACTTC
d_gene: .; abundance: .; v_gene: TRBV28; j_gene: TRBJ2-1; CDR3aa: CASSLLYNEQFF; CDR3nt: TGTGCCAGCAGCCTACTATACAATGAGCAGTTCTTC
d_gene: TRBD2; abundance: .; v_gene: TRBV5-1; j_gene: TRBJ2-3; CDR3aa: CASSLLAGGTDTQYF; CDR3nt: TGCGCCAGCAGCTTACTAGCGGGGGGGACTGATACGCAGTATTTT
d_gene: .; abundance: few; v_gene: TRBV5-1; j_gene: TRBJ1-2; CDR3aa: CASSYGGEVGYTF; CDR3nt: TGCGCCAGCAGTTATGGGGGCGAGGTGGGCTACACCTTC
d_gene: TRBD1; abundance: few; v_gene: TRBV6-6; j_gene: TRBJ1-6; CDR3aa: CASSYRGLNSPLHF; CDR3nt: TGTGCCAGCAGTTACAGGGGGCTTAATTCACCCCTCCACTTT
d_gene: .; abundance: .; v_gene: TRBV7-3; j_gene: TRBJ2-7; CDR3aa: CASSPGVAGEQYF; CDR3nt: TGTGCCAGCAGCCCGGGGGTCGCCGGGGAGCAGTACTTC
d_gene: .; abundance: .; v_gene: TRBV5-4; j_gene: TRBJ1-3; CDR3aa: CASSLDSSGNTIYF; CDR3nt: TGTGCCAGCAGCTTGGACAGCTCTGGAAACACCATATATTTT
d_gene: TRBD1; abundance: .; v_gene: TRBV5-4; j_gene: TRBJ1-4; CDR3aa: CASSLQGAYEKLFF; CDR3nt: TGTGCCAGCAGCTTGCAGGGGGCATATGAAAAACTGTTTTTT
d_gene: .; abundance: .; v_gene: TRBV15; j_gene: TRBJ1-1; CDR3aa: CATSLRRELNTEAFF; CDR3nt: TGTGCCACCAGCTTGAGGAGGGAGTTGAACACTGAAGCTTTCTTT
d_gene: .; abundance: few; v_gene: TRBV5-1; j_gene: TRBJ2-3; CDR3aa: CASSLGGGPTDTQYF; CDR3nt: TGCGCCAGCAGCTTGGGGGGGGGCCCCACAGATACGCAGTATTTT
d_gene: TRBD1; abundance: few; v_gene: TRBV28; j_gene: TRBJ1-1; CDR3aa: CASSKPPGGPTEAFF; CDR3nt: TGTGCCAGCAGCAAACCGCCAGGGGGCCCCACTGAAGCTTTCTTT
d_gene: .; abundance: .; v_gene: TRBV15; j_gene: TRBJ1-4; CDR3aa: CATNKGGDEKLFF; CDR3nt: TGTGCCACTAACAAGGGAGGGGACGAAAAACTGTTTTTT
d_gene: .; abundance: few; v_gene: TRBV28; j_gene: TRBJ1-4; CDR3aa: CASSGGGLGLFF; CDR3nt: TGTGCCAGCAGTGGCGGCGGGCTAGGACTGTTTTTT